The TCR beta chain under discussion was sequenced for a study of T cell responses to AZD1222 COVID-19 vaccine. Here immunoSEQ multiplex PCR was the method, and the copy in TCRdb shows in-frame clones only, minus some. The sample shows some 150,000 clones, approximately 90% of them seen only once. V gave up 2 bases and J gave up 2 bases, with 13 bases separating them. This CDR3 has 15 residues. Germline CDR1 LGHDT, CDR2 YNNKEL (reference sequence). This clonotype was obtained from an adult who received the AZD1222 COVID-19 vaccine. Here the sequenced sample was peripheral blood, taken 28 days after the second AZD1222 dose. The V and J genes are TRBV3-1 (or the pseudogene TRBV3-2) and TRBJ2-7; perhaps D is TRBD1 or TRBD2 (5 bases each). The CDR3 protein is CASSQRGAHPYEQYF. The CDR3 nucleotides are TGTGCCAGCAGCCAACGAGGGGCCCACCCCTACGAGCAGTACTTC.